This TCR beta chain comes out of a study of identical twins. Findings and caveats of the study: Out-of-frame alpha sequences common to twins exhibited an excess of low generation probability. Conclusions relied on cross-sectional statistical analysis, not following the same donors.

This clonotype was seen a handful of times. No antigen is known for it. One entry per CDR3 protein, called by TCRdb with MiXCR from the 5' RACE reads. The sample gives hundreds of thousands of distinct CDR3 sequences, 5.5% to 6.5% of which show up once; approximately 1.6% is in the top ten. Germline V lookup: CDR1 MNHEY, CDR2 SMNVEV (reference sequence). CDR3 size: 14 residues. V was trimmed by 6 bases and J by 6 bases, leaving 18 bases between them. Sequenced input: naive T cells sorted from blood. The sequence was obtained from a young man in good health. The chain is built from TRBV27 and TRBJ2-7; D is ambiguous. The chain's CDR3 is CASRPAPLVLEQYF. The CDR3 DNA reads TGTGCCAGCAGGCCAGCACCCCTCGTCCTCGAGCAGTACTTC.